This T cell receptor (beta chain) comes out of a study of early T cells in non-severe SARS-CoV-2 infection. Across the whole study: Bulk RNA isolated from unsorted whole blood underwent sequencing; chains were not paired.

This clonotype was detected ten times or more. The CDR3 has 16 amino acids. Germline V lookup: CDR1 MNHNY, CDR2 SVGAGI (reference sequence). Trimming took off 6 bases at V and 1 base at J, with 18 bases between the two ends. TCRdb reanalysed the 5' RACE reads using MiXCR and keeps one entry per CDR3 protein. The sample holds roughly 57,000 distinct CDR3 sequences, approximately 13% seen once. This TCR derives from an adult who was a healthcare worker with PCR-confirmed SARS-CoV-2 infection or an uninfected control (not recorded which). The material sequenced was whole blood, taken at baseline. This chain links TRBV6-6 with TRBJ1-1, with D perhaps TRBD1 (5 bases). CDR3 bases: TGTGCCAGCAGCAAGTTTTACGGGACGGAGAACACTGAAGCTTTCTTT. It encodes CASSKFYGTENTEAFF.